The entry that follows covers one T cell receptor beta chain sequence. One end of the junction is discordant with germline, which a read error may explain. Only in-frame clones appear in the TCRdb table, and some are missing; sequencing was by immunoSEQ multiplex PCR. The sample holds 45,000 to 50,000 clones, about 92% seen once. The sample comes from a study of OX40 agonist ivuxolimab in advanced cancers. The CDR3 covers 14 residues. Germline V gene lookup returns CDR1 SGHVS and CDR2 FNYEAQ. The clonotype comes from an adult with an advanced solid tumor such as melanoma, head and neck, liver or kidney cancer. Sequenced here: CD4+ or CD8+ T cells sorted from blood, sampled in a trial of the OX40 agonist ivuxolimab. V usage is TRBV7-6 and J usage is TRBJ2-1, with TRBD2 identical over 10 bases. The CDR3 loop is CASSLAGEDNEQFF. The CDR3 DNA is TGTGCCAGCAGCCTAGCGGGAGAGGACAATGAGCAGTTCTTC.